This entry is about one T cell receptor (beta chain). Its antigen remains unknown. The CDR3 contains 15 residues. V gave up 3 bases and J gave up 3 bases; unmatched junction bases: 3. Looked up from germline, CDR1 is LNHDA and CDR2 is SQIVND (reference sequence). Deep-level assay runs were performed. TCRdb's table, derived via immunoSEQ multiplex PCR, lists solely in-frame clones and lacks some. The repertoire includes hundreds of thousands of clones, approximately 95% of them detected once, and 0.095% to 0.14% sits in the top ten. Naive CD8 cells were CD45RO-negative, positively selected for CCR7, excluding terminally differentiated effector memory CD45RA+ cells. This entry is derived from a study of shared clonotypes between healthy human individuals. General study results and limits: Non-shared clonotypes displayed generation probabilities falling below those of clonotypes present in all four donors.

This receptor was identified in a woman aged 25 to 39 in good health. The genes are TRBV19 and TRBJ2-1, with 9 bases matching TRBD1. The material sequenced was naive CD8+ T cells sorted from blood. CDR3 protein: CASSMGTGHYNEQFF. CDR3 sequence (DNA): TGTGCCAGTAGTATGGGGACAGGGCACTACAATGAGCAGTTCTTC.